Below are 32 T cell receptor beta chains sequenced from a single sample in a study of identical twins (dated by TCRdb to between 2015 and 2016). Library preparation was by 5' RACE. Sequencing instrument: Illumina HiSeq 2000. TCRdb reanalyzed the raw reads on its own, using fastp at Q25 for trimming and MiXCR for clone calling, and kept in-frame beta chains. Identical CDR3 proteins give one entry, which carries the most common genes and DNA. The sample table contains about 530,000 distinct CDR3 sequences; only one count was recorded for 20% to 25% of them. The ten largest account for 0.45% to 0.5% of the sample. These data were likewise used in another study, on yellow fever vaccine responses in identical twins.

Source material: CD4+ T cells sorted from blood. The receptors stem from a young woman in good health.

The V and J genes are TRBV7-8 and TRBJ1-6; 7 bases are a match to TRBD1. Germline V CDR1 and CDR2: SGHVS, FQNEAQ. Unmatched junction bases numbered 10, after V lost 1 base and J lost 16 bases. The CDR3 loop spans 14 amino acids. The CDR3 DNA follows: TGTGCCAGCAGCTTAGAAAGGGGGACAGTTCGGCTCCACTTT. It codes for CASSLERGTVRLHF.

The rearrangement links TRBV15 to TRBJ2-2; either TRBD1 or TRBD2 may supply D (5 bases each). This CDR3 has 13 amino acids. CDR1 is LNHNV and CDR2 is YYDKDF in the germline V gene (reference sequence). V was clipped by 3 bases and J by 4 bases, with 6 bases between them. The CDR3 loop reads CATSRGVTGELFF. CDR3 in DNA: TGTGCCACCAGCAGGGGGGTCACCGGGGAGCTGTTTTTT.

The V and J genes are TRBV6-5 and TRBJ1-2; D may be TRBD1 (6 bases). V shed 2 bases and J shed 3 bases, with 10 bases lying between them. CDR1 is MNHEY, CDR2 SVGAGI, per germline. This CDR3 is 14 amino acids long. CDR3 sequence (DNA): TGTGCCAGCAGTTACGGGGGGGCGTACTATGGCTACACCTTC. Translated: CASSYGGAYYGYTF.

About this clonotype itself: One end of the junction is discordant with germline, which a read error may explain. The chain couples TRBV20-1 to TRBJ2-1, with TRBD1 identical over 7 bases. The CDR3 runs 16 residues. Germline CDR1 reads DFQATT; CDR2 reads SNEGSKA (reference sequence). The CDR3 sequence is CCARPPPGTGVSEQFF. In DNA, the CDR3 is TGCTGTGCTAGACCCCCCCCGGGCACAGGGGTTAGTGAGCAGTTCTTC.

The gene calls are TRBV10-3 and TRBJ2-1; D might be TRBD1 (6 bases). This CDR3 has 13 residues. Trimming shortened V by 3 bases and J by 10 bases, and 13 bases separated the two germline ends. Looked up from germline, CDR1 is ENHRY and CDR2 is SYGVKD. CDR3 DNA: TGTGCCATCAGTGATGGGCAGGACAGAGAGCAGTTCTTC. Translating gives CAISDGQDREQFF.

This clonotype was observed many times. V usage is TRBV3-1 and J usage is TRBJ2-3, with D hard to call. V lost 2 bases and J 5 bases, leaving 2 bases between the germline ends. Germline CDR1 LGHDT, CDR2 YNNKEL (reference sequence). The CDR3 totals 11 residues. The CDR3 protein is CASSQRDTQYF. Here the CDR3 DNA reads TGTGCCAGCAGCCAAAGAGATACGCAGTATTTT.

V usage is TRBV20-1 and J usage is TRBJ2-5, with 8 bases matching TRBD2. This CDR3 is 16 amino acids long. CDR1 is DFQATT and CDR2 is SNEGSKA in the germline V gene (reference sequence). The V gene end was trimmed by 0 bases and the J gene end by 4 bases; junction bases not matched to a gene: 10. The CDR3 loop reads CSARDGGGYSSETQYF. In nucleotides, the CDR3 is TGCAGTGCTAGAGACGGGGGGGGGTACTCATCAGAGACCCAGTACTTC.

The chain couples TRBV28 to TRBJ1-2; D uncertain. Trimming removed 7 bases from V and 4 bases from J, with 13 bases in between. The V gene's germline CDR1 is MDHEN and CDR2 SYDVKM. This CDR3 spans 13 amino acids. CDR3 protein: CASNRGRAYGYTF. The CDR3 bases are TGTGCCAGCAATAGAGGCCGGGCCTATGGCTACACCTTC.

This chain connects TRBV7-9 to TRBJ1-5; D is uncertain. This CDR3 has 15 amino acids. CDR1 and CDR2 (germline): SEHNR, FQNEAQ (reference sequence). V lost 4 bases and J 9 bases, leaving 19 bases between the germline ends. The CDR3 region has the DNA TGTGCCAGCAGCTCCCAGGAGGCAGGCGGAGGGCCCCAGCATTTT. It translates to CASSSQEAGGGPQHF. Full variable domain (rest looked up from reference TRBV7-9 and TRBJ1-5): DTGVSQNPRHKITKRGQNVTFRCDPISEHNRLYWYRQTLGQGPEFLTYFQNEAQLEKSRLLSDRFSAERPKGSFSTLEIQRTEQGDSAMYLCASSSQEAGGGPQHFGDGTRLSIL.

This clonotype has at least ten counts. V and J are TRBV5-6 and TRBJ2-5, with a weak D call TRBD2 (5 bases). V dropped 3 bases and J dropped 4 bases, with 10 bases sitting between them. Germline V CDR1 and CDR2: SGHDT, YYEEEE. The CDR3 runs 13 residues. The CDR3 sequence is CASSYGRAETQYF. CDR3 coding DNA: TGTGCCAGCAGCTACGGGCGGGCAGAGACCCAGTACTTC.

The chain's CDR3 is CASSPSLGTYEQYF. CDR3 bases: TGTGCCAGCAGCCCGTCTCTAGGGACCTACGAGCAGTACTTC. V gene TRBV6-1 combines with J gene TRBJ2-7; D not certain. This CDR3 is built from 14 residues. Trimming took 6 bases from V and 2 from J, leaving 14 bases between them. CDR1 and CDR2 from the germline V gene are MNHNS and SASEGT.

The chain uses TRBV5-1 and TRBJ2-1, with 8 bases fitting TRBD2. The CDR3 covers 14 residues. The germline CDR1 and CDR2 sequences are SGHRS and YFSETQ. Trimming at V came to 0 bases and at J to 15 bases, leaving 11 bases not matched to a gene. The CDR3: CASSLGGSSGPAFF. In DNA form, the CDR3 reads TGCGCCAGCAGCTTGGGGGGGTCTAGCGGGCCCGCGTTCTTC.

This clonotype was counted only a few times. V usage is TRBV20-1 and J usage is TRBJ2-2; 8 bases are a match to TRBD1. Germline CDR1 is DFQATT and CDR2 is SNEGSKA (reference sequence). Germline trimming cut 0 bases from V and 7 bases from J; bases unmatched to any gene: 7. The CDR3 runs to 15 residues. CDR3 amino acids: CSARDPRTGNGELFF. In DNA, the CDR3 is TGCAGTGCTAGAGATCCTAGGACAGGGAACGGGGAGCTGTTTTTT.

The rearrangement uses TRBV12-3 or TRBV12-4 and TRBJ2-7; D gene ambiguous. Deletions cut 1 base from V and 3 bases from J, with 10 bases between. The CDR3 sequence is 14 residues long. The CDR3 protein is CASSLGLLLYEQYF. DNA of the CDR3: TGTGCCAGCAGTTTAGGTCTGTTACTCTACGAGCAGTACTTC.

The rearrangement links TRBV18 to TRBJ2-7; D unclear. The CDR3 has 15 amino acids. The V gene's germline CDR1 is KGHSH and CDR2 LQKENI. The germline V and J ends were trimmed by 3 bases and 0 bases, with 12 bases remaining between them. CDR3 sequence reads: CASSPVRADSYEQYF. The CDR3 nucleotides read TGTGCCAGCTCACCGGTTCGGGCAGACTCCTACGAGCAGTACTTC.

CDR3 amino acids: CASSTGASSYNEQFF. For the CDR3, the DNA is TGTGCCAGCAGTACCGGCGCCAGCTCCTACAATGAGCAGTTCTTC. J is TRBJ2-1 and V is TRBV12-3 or TRBV12-4; D is ambiguous. V was shortened by 5 bases and J by 0 bases, with 11 bases between the two germline ends. The CDR3 has 15 residues.

J is TRBJ2-1 and V is TRBV11-2, with D tentatively TRBD2 (6 bases). Trimming left V 5 bases short and J 4 bases short, with 9 bases between. Germline CDR1 reads SGHAT; CDR2 reads FQNNGV. The CDR3 contains 13 residues. The CDR3 protein is CASSGEAYNEQFF. The CDR3 nucleotides are TGTGCCAGCAGCGGGGAGGCTTACAATGAGCAGTTCTTC.

The chain is built from TRBV4-1 and TRBJ2-1, with D possibly called TRBD1 or TRBD2 (5 bases each). The CDR3 length is 16 residues. Trimming took 4 bases from V and 10 from J, leaving 23 bases between them. The germline gives CDR1 MGHRA, CDR2 YSYEKL. The CDR3 here is CASSRPPGASSKEQFF. For the CDR3, the DNA is TGCGCCAGCAGCCGACCCCCCGGGGCTAGCTCCAAAGAGCAGTTCTTC.

This chain uses TRBV5-1 with TRBJ2-2; 11 bases align to TRBD2. The V segment lost 0 bases and the J segment 0 bases; nucleotides outside the gene matches: 7. The CDR3 runs 19 residues. The germline V gene encodes CDR1 SGHRS and CDR2 YFSETQ. CDR3 bases: TGCGCCAGCAGCTTGGCCGAAACTAGCGGGGGCCCGAACACCGGGGAGCTGTTTTTT. This translates into CASSLAETSGGPNTGELFF.

The chain couples TRBV5-1 to TRBJ2-3, with D unclear. In germline, CDR1 is SGHRS, CDR2 YFSETQ. There are 11 residues in the CDR3. Deletions cut 6 bases from V and 6 bases from J, with 8 bases between. The CDR3 spells CASTFLDTQYF. For the CDR3, the DNA is TGCGCCAGCACCTTCCTTGATACGCAGTATTTT.

This clonotype turned up a few times. The chain recombines TRBV24-1 with TRBJ2-1; possible D gene TRBD2, 5 bases. The length of the CDR3 is 17 residues. With 0 bases removed from V and 6 bases from J, the gap between germline ends came to 17 bases. Germline V CDR1 and CDR2: KGHDR, SFDVKD. CDR3 sequence: CATSDLQPGGGPNEQFF. The CDR3 DNA is TGTGCCACCAGTGATTTGCAGCCAGGCGGAGGCCCCAATGAGCAGTTCTTC.

The CDR3 bases are TGCGCCAGCAGCCCGCGGACAGGGGGCATAGGATCCTACAATGAGCAGTTCTTC. Its translation: CASSPRTGGIGSYNEQFF. V is TRBV5-1 and J is TRBJ2-1; 11 bases fit TRBD1. CDR1 and CDR2 (germline): SGHRS, YFSETQ. V was clipped by 4 bases and J by 1 base; unmatched bases: 10. The CDR3 loop spans 18 amino acids.

This clonotype occurred a few times. The V call is TRBV3-1, the J call TRBJ2-2; TRBD2 aligns across 8 bases. Germline loops: CDR1 LGHDT, CDR2 YNNKEL (reference sequence). After removal of 6 bases from V and 6 bases from J, the junction contained 6 bases not matched to a gene. The CDR3 has 14 residues. The DNA for the CDR3 is TGTGCCAGCAGACGCCGGGGGGGCCCCGGGGAGCTGTTTTTT. Residues: CASRRRGGPGELFF. Full variable domain (outside the CDR3, taken from reference TRBV3-1 and TRBJ2-2): DTAVSQTPKYLVTQMGNDKSIKCEQNLGHDTMYWYKQDSKKFLKIMFSYNNKELIINETVPNRFSPKSPDKAHLNLHINSLELGDSAVYFCASRRRGGPGELFFGEGSRLTVL.

The chain uses TRBV4-1 and TRBJ1-1; TRBD1 matches at 7 bases. The V and J ends lost 4 bases and 11 bases, in that order; junction bases with no gene match: 10. CDR3 size: 13 residues. Germline lookup yields CDR1 MGHRA and CDR2 YSYEKL. This CDR3 reads CASSLETGTAAFF. As DNA, the CDR3 is TGCGCCAGCAGCCTGGAAACCGGGACAGCGGCTTTCTTT.

The chain couples TRBV3-1 to TRBJ1-5, with a possible D match to TRBD1 (5 bases). V lost 0 bases, J lost 3 bases, and 9 bases lay in between. The CDR3 contains 15 residues. Germline V CDR1 and CDR2: LGHDT, YNNKEL (reference sequence). The CDR3, as DNA: TGTGCCAGCAGCCAAGATAAGGGGAACAATCAGCCCCAGCATTTT. Translated, it gives CASSQDKGNNQPQHF.

The CDR3 loop is CASSPGTPAGTQYF. CDR3 coding DNA: TGCGCCAGCAGCCCCGGGACTCCGGCGGGGACCCAGTACTTC. V gene TRBV5-1 combines with J gene TRBJ2-5; D perhaps matches TRBD2 (6 bases). The CDR3 has 14 residues. With 4 bases removed from V and 7 bases from J, the gap between germline ends came to 17 bases. Germline CDR1 is SGHRS and CDR2 is YFSETQ.

CDR3 in amino acids: CAISVGQNNQPQHF. CDR3 sequence (DNA): TGTGCCATCAGCGTGGGACAGAACAATCAGCCCCAGCATTTT. The V gene is TRBV10-3, the J gene TRBJ1-5; 7 nucleotides match TRBD1. V was pared by 6 bases and J by 3 bases, with 5 bases of the junction left unmatched. Germline V gives CDR1 ENHRY, CDR2 SYGVKD. The CDR3 is 14 residues long.

The V gene is TRBV29-1, the J gene TRBJ2-1; TRBD2 aligns across 14 bases. J lost 1 base, V lost 3 bases, and 5 bases had no gene match. The germline CDR1 and CDR2 sequences are SQVTM and ANQGSEA. The length of the CDR3 is 17 residues. DNA of the CDR3: TGCAGCGTTGATAGGGGACTAGCGGGAGATTCCTACAATGAGCAGTTCTTC. It specifies CSVDRGLAGDSYNEQFF.

The rearrangement joins TRBV12-3 or TRBV12-4 to TRBJ2-1; 9 nucleotides align to TRBD2. This CDR3 contains 15 residues. J was trimmed by 5 bases and V by 3 bases; bases with no gene match: 5. CDR3 bases: TGTGCCAGCAGTTTGTGGCTAGCGGGGAACAATGAGCAGTTCTTC. This translates into CASSLWLAGNNEQFF.

The chain is built from TRBV28 and TRBJ2-1, with TRBD2 matching over 9 bases. The ends lost 8 bases at V and 8 bases at J; junction bases unmatched: 10. The CDR3 spans 14 residues. The germline V gene encodes CDR1 MDHEN and CDR2 SYDVKM. CDR3 protein: CASSSGLAGYEQFF. The CDR3 DNA follows: TGTGCCAGCTCATCCGGGCTAGCGGGATATGAGCAGTTCTTC.

The chain couples TRBV7-9 to TRBJ2-7, with D possibly TRBD2 on 6 matching bases. This CDR3 contains 15 residues. Germline V gene sequence: CDR1 SEHNR, CDR2 FQNEAQ (reference sequence). V gave up 2 bases and J gave up 1 base, with 12 bases separating them. The CDR3, as DNA: TGTGCCAGCAGCTTAAAGAGGAGCGGGTCCTACGAGCAGTACGTC. It yields the protein CASSLKRSGSYEQYV.

The J gene is TRBJ2-3, the V gene TRBV6-5; D is undetermined. CDR1 and CDR2 (germline): MNHEY, SVGAGI. V lost 7 bases, J lost 6 bases, and 11 bases lay in between. This CDR3 comprises 12 residues. CDR3 sequence (DNA): TGTGCCAGCAAAAACCCGTTGGATACGCAGTATTTT. It is translated as CASKNPLDTQYF.